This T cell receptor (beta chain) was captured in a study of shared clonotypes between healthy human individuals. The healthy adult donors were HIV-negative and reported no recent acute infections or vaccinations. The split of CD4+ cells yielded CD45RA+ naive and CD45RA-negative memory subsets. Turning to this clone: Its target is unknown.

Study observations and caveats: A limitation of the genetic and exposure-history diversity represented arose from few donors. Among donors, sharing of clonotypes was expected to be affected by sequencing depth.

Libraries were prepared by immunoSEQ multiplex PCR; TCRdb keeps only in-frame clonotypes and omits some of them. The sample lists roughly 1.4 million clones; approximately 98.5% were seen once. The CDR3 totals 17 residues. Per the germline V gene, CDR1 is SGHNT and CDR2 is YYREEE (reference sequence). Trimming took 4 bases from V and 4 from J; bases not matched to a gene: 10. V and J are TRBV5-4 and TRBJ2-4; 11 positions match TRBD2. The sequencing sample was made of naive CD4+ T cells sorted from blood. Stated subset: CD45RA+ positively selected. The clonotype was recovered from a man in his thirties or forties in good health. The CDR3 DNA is TGTGCCAGCAGCGAGACCTTAGCGGGAGGGCTGAAAAACATTCAGTACTTC. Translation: CASSETLAGGLKNIQYF.